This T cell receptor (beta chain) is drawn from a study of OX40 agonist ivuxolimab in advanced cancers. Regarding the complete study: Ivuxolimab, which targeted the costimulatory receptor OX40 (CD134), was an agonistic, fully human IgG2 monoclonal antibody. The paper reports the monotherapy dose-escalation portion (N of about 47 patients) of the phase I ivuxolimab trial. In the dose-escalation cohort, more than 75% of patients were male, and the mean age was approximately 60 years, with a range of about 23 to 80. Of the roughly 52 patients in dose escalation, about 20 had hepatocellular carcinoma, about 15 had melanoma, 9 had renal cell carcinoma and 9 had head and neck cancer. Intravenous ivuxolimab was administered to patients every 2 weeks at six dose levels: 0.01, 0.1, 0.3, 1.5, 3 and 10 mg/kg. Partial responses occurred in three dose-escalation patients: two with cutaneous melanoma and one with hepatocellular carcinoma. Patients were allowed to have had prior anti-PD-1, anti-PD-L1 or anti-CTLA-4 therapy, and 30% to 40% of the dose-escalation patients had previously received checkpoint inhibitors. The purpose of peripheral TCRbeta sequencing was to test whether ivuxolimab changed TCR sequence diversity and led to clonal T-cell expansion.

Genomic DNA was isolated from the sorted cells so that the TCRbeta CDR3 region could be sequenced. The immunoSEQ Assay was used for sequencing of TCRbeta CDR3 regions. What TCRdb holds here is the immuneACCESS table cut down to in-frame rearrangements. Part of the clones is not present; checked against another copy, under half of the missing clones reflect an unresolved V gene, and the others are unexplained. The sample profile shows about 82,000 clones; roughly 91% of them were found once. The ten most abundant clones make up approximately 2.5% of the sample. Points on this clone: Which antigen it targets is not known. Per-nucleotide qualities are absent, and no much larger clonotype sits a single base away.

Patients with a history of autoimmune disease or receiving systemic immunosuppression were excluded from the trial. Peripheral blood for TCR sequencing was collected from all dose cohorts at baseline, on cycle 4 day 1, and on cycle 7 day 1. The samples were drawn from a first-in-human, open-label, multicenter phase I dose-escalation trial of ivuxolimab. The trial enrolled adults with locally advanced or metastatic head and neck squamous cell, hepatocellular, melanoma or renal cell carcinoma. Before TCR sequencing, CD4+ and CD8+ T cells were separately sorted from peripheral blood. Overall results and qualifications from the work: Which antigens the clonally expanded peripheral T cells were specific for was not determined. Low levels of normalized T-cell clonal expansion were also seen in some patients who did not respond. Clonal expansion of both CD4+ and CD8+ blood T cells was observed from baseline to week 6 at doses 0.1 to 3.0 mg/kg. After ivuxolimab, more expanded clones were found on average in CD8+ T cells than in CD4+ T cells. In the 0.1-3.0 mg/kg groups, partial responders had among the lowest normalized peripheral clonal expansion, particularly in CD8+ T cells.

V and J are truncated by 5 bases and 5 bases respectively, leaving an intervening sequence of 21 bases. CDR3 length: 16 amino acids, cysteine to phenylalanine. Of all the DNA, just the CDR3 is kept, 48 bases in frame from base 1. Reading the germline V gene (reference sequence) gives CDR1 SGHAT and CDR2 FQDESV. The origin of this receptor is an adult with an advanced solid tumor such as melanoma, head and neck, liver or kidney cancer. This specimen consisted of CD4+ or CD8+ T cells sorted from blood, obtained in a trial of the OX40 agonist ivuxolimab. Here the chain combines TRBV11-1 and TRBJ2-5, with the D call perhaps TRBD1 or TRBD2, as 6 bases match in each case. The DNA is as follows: TGTGCCAGCAGCAGCACGGGACAAGGAGGGATGGAGACCCAGTACTTC. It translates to CASSSTGQGGMETQYF. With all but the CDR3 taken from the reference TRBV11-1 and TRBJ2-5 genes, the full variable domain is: EAEVAQSPRYKITEKSQAVAFWCDPISGHATLYWYRQILGQGPELLVQFQDESVVDDSQLPKDRFSAERLKGVDSTLKIQPAELGDSAMYLCASSSTGQGGMETQYFGPGTRLLVL.